This T cell receptor (beta chain) was recovered during a study of cytomegalovirus exposure and HLA in healthy donors. Sequenced by immunoSEQ multiplex PCR; TCRdb stores in-frame clones only, minus some. The table includes roughly 180,000 clones, more than 75% detected once. The sample taken for sequencing was PBMCs. This TCR derives from a man aged 25 to 45 in good health and CMV-seropositive.

This CDR3 is CATSRGTGGLNEKLFF. CDR3 coding DNA: TGTGCCACCAGCAGAGGAACAGGGGGACTTAATGAAAAACTGTTTTTT. The chain combines TRBV15 with TRBJ1-4, with 8 bases aligning to TRBD1. The trim removed 1 base at V and 4 bases at J, leaving 5 bases unmatched. The CDR3 length is 16 residues. Germline V CDR1 and CDR2: LNHNV, YYDKDF (reference sequence).